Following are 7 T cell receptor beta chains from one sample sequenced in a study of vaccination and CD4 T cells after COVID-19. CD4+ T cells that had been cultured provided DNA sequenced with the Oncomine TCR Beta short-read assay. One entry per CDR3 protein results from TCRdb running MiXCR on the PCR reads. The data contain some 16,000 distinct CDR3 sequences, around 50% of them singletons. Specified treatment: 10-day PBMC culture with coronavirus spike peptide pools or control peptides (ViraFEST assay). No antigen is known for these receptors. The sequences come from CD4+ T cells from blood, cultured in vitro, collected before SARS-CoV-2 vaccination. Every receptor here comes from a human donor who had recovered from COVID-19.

CDR3 nucleotide sequence: TGTGCCAGTAGAGGTCTGGGGATGAACACTGAAGCTTTCTTT. Its protein is CASRGLGMNTEAFF. The rearrangement uses TRBV19 and TRBJ1-1, with D unresolved. Per the germline V gene, CDR1 is LNHDA and CDR2 is SQIVND (reference sequence). The CDR3 is 14 amino acids. The V end was cut by 6 bases, the J end by 0 bases, with 11 bases between.

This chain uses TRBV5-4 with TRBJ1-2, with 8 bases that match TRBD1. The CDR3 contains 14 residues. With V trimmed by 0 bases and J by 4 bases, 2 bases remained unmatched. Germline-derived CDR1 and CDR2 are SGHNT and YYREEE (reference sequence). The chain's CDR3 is CASSLGDRPYGYTF. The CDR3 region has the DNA TGTGCCAGCAGCTTGGGGGACAGGCCCTATGGCTACACCTTC.

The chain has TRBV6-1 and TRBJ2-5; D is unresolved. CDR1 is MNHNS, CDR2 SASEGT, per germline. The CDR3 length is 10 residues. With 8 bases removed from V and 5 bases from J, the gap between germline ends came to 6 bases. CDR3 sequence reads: CASYAETQYF. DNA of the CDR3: TGTGCCAGCTACGCGGAGACCCAGTACTTC.

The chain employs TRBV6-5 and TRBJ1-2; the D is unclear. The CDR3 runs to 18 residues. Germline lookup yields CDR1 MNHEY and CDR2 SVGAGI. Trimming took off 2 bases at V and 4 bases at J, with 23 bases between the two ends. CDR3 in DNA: TGTGCCAGCAGTTACCAAAATCCGACTGGGGAGTTCGGCTATGGCTACACCTTC. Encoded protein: CASSYQNPTGEFGYGYTF.

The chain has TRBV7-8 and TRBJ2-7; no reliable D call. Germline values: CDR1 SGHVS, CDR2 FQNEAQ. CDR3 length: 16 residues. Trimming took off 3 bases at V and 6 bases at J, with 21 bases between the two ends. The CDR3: CASSLERRLRKGEQYF. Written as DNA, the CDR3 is TGTGCCAGCAGCTTGGAGAGACGGTTGCGGAAAGGCGAGCAGTACTTC.

The CDR3 nucleotides read TGTGCCAGCAGCAACACCGGCAGGGGAGGAGGCAATCAGCCCCAGCATTTT. Residues: CASSNTGRGGGNQPQHF. The V and J genes are TRBV21-1 and TRBJ1-5; the D call in the table, TRBD1, was not verified against the DNA. TRBV21-1 is tagged as a pseudogene. The CDR3 is made up of 17 amino acids.

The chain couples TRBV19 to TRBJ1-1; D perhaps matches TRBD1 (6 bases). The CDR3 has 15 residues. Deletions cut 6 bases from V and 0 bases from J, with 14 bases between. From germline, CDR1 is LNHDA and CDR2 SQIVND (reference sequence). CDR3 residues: CASSSDRTMNTEAFF. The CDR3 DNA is TGTGCCAGTAGCTCTGACAGGACTATGAACACTGAAGCTTTCTTT.